What follows are 19 T cell receptor beta chains derived from one specimen sequenced in a study of OX40 agonist ivuxolimab in advanced cancers. Method: immunoSEQ multiplex PCR; TCRdb's copy keeps in-frame clones and lacks some. The data show over 85,000 clones, with around 84% seen just once and more than 0.95% held by the top ten. This sample comprised CD4+ or CD8+ T cells sorted from blood, obtained in a trial of the OX40 agonist ivuxolimab. The source of these receptors is an adult with an advanced solid tumor such as melanoma, head and neck, liver or kidney cancer.

A few counts support this clone. The chain couples TRBV7-8 to TRBJ2-7, with D unclear. The CDR3 spans 14 residues. V dropped 1 base and J dropped 0 bases, with 7 bases sitting between them. The germline V gene encodes CDR1 SGHVS and CDR2 FQNEAQ. Written as DNA, the CDR3 is TGTGCCAGCAGCTTAGGTCAGACCTCCTACGAGCAGTACGTC. It translates to CASSLGQTSYEQYV.

V and J are TRBV10-3 and TRBJ1-2; 9 bases align to TRBD1. Losses at the gene ends were 4 bases for V and 4 bases for J; bases not matched to a gene: 7. This CDR3 spans 15 amino acids. Germline V gene lookup returns CDR1 ENHRY and CDR2 SYGVKD. CDR3 amino acids: CAISGIGQGSYGYTF. In nucleotides, the CDR3 is TGTGCCATCAGTGGGATTGGACAGGGGAGCTATGGCTACACCTTC.

This chain links TRBV4-3 with TRBJ1-2; no definite D call. Trimming pared 4 bases from V and 4 bases from J, leaving 10 bases between. The CDR3 loop spans 13 amino acids. Germline CDR1 reads LGHNA; CDR2 reads YSLEER. The CDR3: CASSPREGYGYTF. The CDR3 coding sequence is TGCGCCAGCAGCCCGCGGGAGGGCTATGGCTACACCTTC.

This clone was picked up a small number of times. The chain joins TRBV6-5 to TRBJ1-5, with D possibly matching TRBD1 (5 bases). Trimming left V 5 bases short and J 7 bases short, with 15 bases between. CDR3 length: 14 residues. Germline V CDR1 and CDR2: MNHEY, SVGAGI. The CDR3: CASSPDGGGQPQHF. In DNA form, the CDR3 reads TGTGCCAGCAGTCCGGATGGGGGTGGCCAGCCCCAGCATTTT.

In DNA, the CDR3 is TGCGCCAGCAGTGAGAATTTAGGGGAGACTGAAGCTTTCTTT. Encoded protein: CASSENLGETEAFF. The chain is built from TRBV10-1 and TRBJ1-1; tentative D call: TRBD1 (5 bases). Looked up from germline, CDR1 is WNHNN and CDR2 is SYGVQD (reference sequence). V lost 2 bases to trimming and J lost 5 bases, with 12 bases between them. This CDR3 spans 14 amino acids.

The rearrangement joins TRBV5-6 to TRBJ1-5, with a possible D match to TRBD1 (6 bases). Per germline, CDR1 SGHDT and CDR2 YYEEEE. The CDR3 is 16 residues long. V gave up 1 base and J gave up 1 base, with 12 bases separating them. The CDR3 loop is CASSLRQGRSNQPQHF. The CDR3 region has the DNA TGTGCCAGCAGCTTGAGGCAGGGGCGAAGCAATCAGCCCCAGCATTTT.

CDR3 sequence reads: CASSITTGDAGGDTQYF. CDR3 coding DNA: TGTGCCAGTAGTATTACTACCGGGGACGCAGGAGGAGATACGCAGTATTTT. The rearrangement uses TRBV19 and TRBJ2-3; D is tentatively TRBD1 or TRBD2 (5 bases each). CDR3 length: 17 amino acids. Per germline, CDR1 LNHDA and CDR2 SQIVND (reference sequence). The V end lost 3 bases, the J end lost 5 bases, and 21 bases lay between the germline ends.

This chain connects TRBV18 to TRBJ1-1; possible D gene TRBD1, 6 bases. Trimming pared 8 bases from V and 1 base from J, leaving 11 bases between. The CDR3 runs to 13 residues. Germline V lookup: CDR1 KGHSH, CDR2 LQKENI. CDR3 residues: CASTDRTNTEAFF. In nucleotides, the CDR3 is TGTGCCAGCACCGACAGGACGAACACTGAAGCTTTCTTT.

The chain combines TRBV19 with TRBJ1-2; TRBD1 agrees at 7 bases. V shed 7 bases, J shed 3 bases, and the junction held 8 bases outside the gene matches. Germline lookup yields CDR1 LNHDA and CDR2 SQIVND (reference sequence). The CDR3 contains 14 residues. The CDR3, as DNA: TGTGCCAGTAACCCACCTGACAGGGACTATGGCTACACCTTC. Translated: CASNPPDRDYGYTF.

The J gene is TRBJ2-7, the V gene TRBV10-3, with 12 bases identical to TRBD1. The CDR3 length is 16 residues. J lost 4 bases, V lost 3 bases, and 7 bases had no gene match. Germline V gene lookup returns CDR1 ENHRY and CDR2 SYGVKD. DNA of the CDR3: TGTGCCATCAGTGAAGCCGGGACAGGGGGCCAATACGAGCAGTACTTC. This encodes CAISEAGTGGQYEQYF.

The chain joins TRBV9 to TRBJ2-2; 13 bases are a match to TRBD2. The V segment lost 4 bases and the J segment 5 bases; nucleotides outside the gene matches: 5. The CDR3 loop spans 16 amino acids. Germline V gene sequence: CDR1 SGDLS, CDR2 YYNGEE. This chain's CDR3 is CASSRRTSGRTGELFF. DNA for the CDR3: TGTGCCAGCAGCCGAAGGACTAGCGGGAGAACCGGGGAGCTGTTTTTT. The full variable domain, its missing parts supplied by reference TRBV9 and TRBJ2-2, is DSGVTQTPKHLITATGQRVTLRCSPRSGDLSVYWYQQSLDQGLQFLIQYYNGEERAKGNILERFSAQQFPDLHSELNLSSLELGDSALYFCASSRRTSGRTGELFFGEGSRLTVL.

The CDR3 protein is CATQQGTDTQYF. The CDR3 nucleotides are TGTGCCACCCAACAGGGGACAGATACGCAGTATTTT. The chain employs TRBV28 and TRBJ2-3; TRBD1 matches 7 bases. Germline trimming cut 10 bases from V and 3 bases from J; bases unmatched to any gene: 4. Germline CDR1 reads MDHEN; CDR2 reads SYDVKM. This CDR3 region has 12 residues. The full variable domain, with the rest looked up from reference TRBV28 and TRBJ2-3, is DVKVTQSSRYLVKRTGEKVFLECVQDMDHENMFWYRQDPGLGLRLIYFSYDVKMKEKGDIPEGYSVSREKKERFSLILESASTNQTSMYLCATQQGTDTQYFGPGTRLTVL.

The chain couples TRBV2 to TRBJ2-5; D gene unclear. Germline-derived CDR1 and CDR2 are SNHLY and FYNNEI. The CDR3 runs 10 residues. The V end was cut by 8 bases, the J end by 5 bases, with 6 bases between. Here the CDR3 reads CASVEETQYF. CDR3 sequence (DNA): TGTGCCAGCGTGGAGGAGACCCAGTACTTC.

The chain carries TRBV4-2 and TRBJ1-5, with D unclear. In germline, CDR1 is LGHNA, CDR2 YNFKEQ. Trimming left V 0 bases short and J 4 bases short, with 16 bases between. The CDR3 is 17 residues long. The CDR3 spells CASSQDEIWAYNQPQHF. In nucleotides, the CDR3 is TGTGCCAGCAGCCAAGACGAAATCTGGGCCTATAATCAGCCCCAGCATTTT.

A note on this clone: One base away lies a much larger clone, so this may be a sequencing read error. The conserved final phenylalanine or tryptophan is absent from the CDR3, which likely points to a read error. This rearrangement joins TRBV4-1 to TRBJ1-5; D not resolved. Between the trimmed V and J ends, which lost 0 bases and 0 bases, there was a span of 6 bases. The germline V gene encodes CDR1 MGHRA and CDR2 YSYEKL. The length of the CDR3 is 15 residues. The chain's CDR3 is CASSQDWVSNQPQHS. In nucleotides, the CDR3 is TGCGCCAGCAGCCAAGATTGGGTTAGCAATCAGCCCCAGCATTCT.

The chain joins TRBV7-2 to TRBJ2-1; D not resolved. Between the trimmed V and J ends, which lost 5 bases and 9 bases, there was a span of 11 bases. The CDR3 covers 12 residues. Germline CDR1 and CDR2: SGHTA and FQGNSA. The CDR3 region has the DNA TGTGCCAGCAGCCGTGCGCGCCCTGAGCAGTTCTTC. It yields the protein CASSRARPEQFF.

The V call is TRBV6-1, the J call TRBJ1-1; perhaps TRBD1 as D (5 bases). Germline CDR1 reads MNHNS; CDR2 reads SASEGT. V was clipped by 4 bases and J by 5 bases, with 17 bases between them. This CDR3 region has 15 residues. The CDR3 DNA reads TGTGCCAGCAGTGCTCCAGGGAGGCAGAAAACTGAAGCTTTCTTT. This translates into CASSAPGRQKTEAFF.

The chain joins TRBV7-2 to TRBJ2-7; 8 nucleotides match TRBD1. J was trimmed by 0 bases and V by 2 bases; bases with no gene match: 3. This CDR3 has 15 amino acids. Per germline, CDR1 SGHTA and CDR2 FQGNSA. The CDR3 here is CASSLTTGDSYEQYF. CDR3 nucleotides: TGTGCCAGCAGCTTAACGACAGGGGACTCCTACGAGCAGTACTTC. The full variable domain, its missing parts supplied by reference TRBV7-2 and TRBJ2-7, is GAGVSQSPSNKVTEKGKDVELRCDPISGHTALYWYRQSLGQGLEFLIYFQGNSAPDKSGLPSDRFSAERTGGSVSTLTIQRTQQEDSAVYLCASSLTTGDSYEQYFGPGTRLTVT.

This sequence joins TRBV2 and TRBJ2-2; D tentatively reads TRBD1 or TRBD2 (5 bases each). CDR1 is SNHLY and CDR2 is FYNNEI in the germline V gene. With 8 bases removed from V and 3 bases from J, the gap between germline ends came to 7 bases. The CDR3 runs 12 residues. CDR3 sequence (DNA): TGTGCCAGCCGGGGCGACACCGGGGAGCTGTTTTTT. It translates to CASRGDTGELFF.